The TCR beta chain described here comes from a study of Graves' ophthalmopathy and Graves' hyperthyroidism. As for the study in general: Ophthalmopathy not arising within 18 months of follow-up defined hyperthyroidism as stable.

RNA transcripts yielded amplified TCR beta CDR3 regions. RT-PCR was first run with HTBI primers, then multiplex PCR in a second round. TCRdb recomputed calls from the multiplex PCR reads with MiXCR, one row per CDR3 protein. The profile shows about 550,000 distinct CDR3 sequences, 35% to 45% of them singletons. Newly diagnosed, the hyperthyroidism patients had under 2 months' duration and were aged 18 to 65. The ends were cut back, 4 bases at V and 10 bases at J, with 26 bases in the middle. Germline V gene lookup returns CDR1 SGHAT and CDR2 FQNNGV. The CDR3 has 17 amino acids. This TCR was sampled from an adult man with Graves' hyperthyroidism. V and J are TRBV11-2 and TRBJ2-1; weak D call: TRBD2 (5 bases). Specimen: peripheral blood or thyroid tissue (not recorded which). The CDR3 DNA is TGTGCCAGCAGCTCGATTCATCGGACTCAGAGCTCCTACGAGCAGTTCTTC. Translated, it gives CASSSIHRTQSSYEQFF. The complete variable domain, with remaining parts taken from reference TRBV11-2 and TRBJ2-1, reads EAGVAQSPRYKIIEKRQSVAFWCNPISGHATLYWYQQILGQGPKLLIQFQNNGVVDDSQLPKDRFSAERLKGVDSTLKIQPAKLEDSAVYLCASSSIHRTQSSYEQFFGPGTRLTVL.